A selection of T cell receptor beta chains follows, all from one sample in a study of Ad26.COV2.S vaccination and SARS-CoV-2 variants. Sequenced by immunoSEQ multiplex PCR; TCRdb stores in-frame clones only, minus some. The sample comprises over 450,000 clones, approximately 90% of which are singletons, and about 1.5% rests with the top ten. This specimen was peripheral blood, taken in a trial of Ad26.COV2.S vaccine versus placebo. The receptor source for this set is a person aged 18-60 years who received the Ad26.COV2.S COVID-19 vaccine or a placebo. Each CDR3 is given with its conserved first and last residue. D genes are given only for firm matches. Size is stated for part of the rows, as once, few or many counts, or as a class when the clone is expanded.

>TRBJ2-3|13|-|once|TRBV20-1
CSASLTPEGKQYF
TGCAGTGCTAGTTTAACCCCAGAGGGGAAGCAGTATTTT
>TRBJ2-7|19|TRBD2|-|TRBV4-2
CASSRDGLAGDYSGYEQYF
TGTGCCAGCAGCCGGGATGGACTAGCGGGAGATTATTCGGGCTACGAGCAGTACTTC
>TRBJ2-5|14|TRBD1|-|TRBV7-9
CASSFGTAQETQYF
TGTGCCAGCAGCTTCGGGACAGCACAAGAGACCCAGTACTTC
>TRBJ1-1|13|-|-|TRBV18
CASSQDRNTEAFF
TGTGCCAGCTCACAAGACAGGAACACTGAAGCTTTCTTT
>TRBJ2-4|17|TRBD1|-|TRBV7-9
CASSLPSAGGYENIQYF
TGTGCCAGCAGCTTACCTTCGGCAGGGGGTTATGAAAACATTCAGTACTTC
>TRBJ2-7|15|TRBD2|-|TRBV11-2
CASSLVGAGRVEQYF
TGTGCCAGCAGCTTAGTCGGAGCGGGGCGGGTCGAGCAGTACTTC
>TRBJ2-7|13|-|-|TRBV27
CASSLNLNYEQYF
TGTGCCAGCAGTCTTAACTTAAACTACGAGCAGTACTTC
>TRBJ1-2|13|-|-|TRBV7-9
CAGEYRANYGYTF
TGTGCCGGAGAATACAGGGCCAACTATGGCTACACCTTC
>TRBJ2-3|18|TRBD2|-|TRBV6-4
CASSDSSSGGAGTDTQYF
TGTGCCAGCAGTGACTCGAGTAGCGGGGGGGCTGGCACAGATACGCAGTATTTT
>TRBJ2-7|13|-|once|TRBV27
CASTFQGGGEQYF
TGTGCCAGCACGTTCCAGGGCGGTGGCGAGCAGTACTTC
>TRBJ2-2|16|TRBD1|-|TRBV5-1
CASSPGTGANTGELFF
TGCGCCAGCAGCCCTGGGACAGGGGCGAACACCGGGGAGCTGTTTTTT
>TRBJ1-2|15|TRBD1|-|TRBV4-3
CASSQTTGGIHGYTF
TGCGCCAGCAGCCAAACAACAGGGGGTATTCATGGCTACACCTTC
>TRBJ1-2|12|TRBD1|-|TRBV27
CASRTGYYGYTF
TGTGCCAGCCGGACAGGGTACTATGGCTACACCTTC
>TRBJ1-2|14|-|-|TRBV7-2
CASSLLTANYGYTF
TGTGCCAGCAGCTTACTCACAGCTAACTATGGCTACACCTTC
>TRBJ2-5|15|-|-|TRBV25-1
CASSETGSPRDAQYF
TGTGCCAGCAGTGAGACGGGGAGTCCTAGGGACGCCCAGTACTTC
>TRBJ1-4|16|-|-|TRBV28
CASSTLLWGGDEKLFF
TGTGCCAGCAGCACCTTGCTGTGGGGGGGGGATGAAAAACTGTTTTTT